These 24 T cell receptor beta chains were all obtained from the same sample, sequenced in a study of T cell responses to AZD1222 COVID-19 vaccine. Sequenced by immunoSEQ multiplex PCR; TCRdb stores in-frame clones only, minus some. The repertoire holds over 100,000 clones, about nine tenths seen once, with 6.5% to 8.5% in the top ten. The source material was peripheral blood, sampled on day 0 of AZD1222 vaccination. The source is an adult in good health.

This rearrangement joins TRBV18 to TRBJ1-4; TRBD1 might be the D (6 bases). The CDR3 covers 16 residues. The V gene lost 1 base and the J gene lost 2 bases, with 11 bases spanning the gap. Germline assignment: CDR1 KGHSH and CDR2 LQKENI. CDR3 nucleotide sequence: TGTGCCAGCTCACCACTACAGGGTGAGACTAATGAAAAACTGTTTTTT. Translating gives CASSPLQGETNEKLFF.

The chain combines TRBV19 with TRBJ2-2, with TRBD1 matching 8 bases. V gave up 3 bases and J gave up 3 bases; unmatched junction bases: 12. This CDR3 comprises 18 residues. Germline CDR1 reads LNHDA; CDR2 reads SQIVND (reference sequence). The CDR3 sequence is CASSMEGRGLGDTGELFF. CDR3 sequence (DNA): TGTGCCAGTAGTATGGAGGGCAGGGGGCTGGGTGACACCGGGGAGCTGTTTTTT.

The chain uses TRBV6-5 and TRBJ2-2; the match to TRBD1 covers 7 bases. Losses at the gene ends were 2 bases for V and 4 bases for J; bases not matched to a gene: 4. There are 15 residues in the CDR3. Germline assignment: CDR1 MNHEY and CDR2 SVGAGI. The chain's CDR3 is CASSYGGQITGELFF. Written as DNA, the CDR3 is TGTGCCAGCAGTTACGGGGGACAGATCACCGGGGAGCTGTTTTTT.

The CDR3 region has the DNA TGTGCCAGCAGCTCCCCCCCCGGGTGGGGGGGCGACGAGCAGTACTTC. Translating gives CASSSPPGWGGDEQYF. J is TRBJ2-7 and V is TRBV6-2 or TRBV6-3, with a possible D match to TRBD2 (7 bases). The germline gives CDR1 MNHEY, CDR2 SVGEGT. V lost 6 bases and J lost 5, with 23 bases in between. This CDR3 comprises 16 residues.

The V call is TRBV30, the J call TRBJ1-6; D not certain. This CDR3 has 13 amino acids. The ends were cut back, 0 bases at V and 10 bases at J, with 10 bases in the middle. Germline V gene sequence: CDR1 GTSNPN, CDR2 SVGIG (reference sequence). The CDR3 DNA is TGTGCCTGGAGTGTATTGGGGTTCTCACCCCTCCACTTT. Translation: CAWSVLGFSPLHF. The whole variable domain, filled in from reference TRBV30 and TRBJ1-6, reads SQTIHQWPATLVQPVGSPLSLECTVEGTSNPNLYWYRQAAGRGLQLLFYSVGIGQISSEVPQNLSASRPQDRQFILSSKKLLLSDSGFYLCAWSVLGFSPLHFGNGTRLTVT.

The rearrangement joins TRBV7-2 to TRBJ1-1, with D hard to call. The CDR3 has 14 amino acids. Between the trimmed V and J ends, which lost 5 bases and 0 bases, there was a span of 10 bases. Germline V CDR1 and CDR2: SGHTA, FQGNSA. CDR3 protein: CASSGRMMNTEAFF. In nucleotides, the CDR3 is TGTGCCAGCAGCGGACGGATGATGAACACTGAAGCTTTCTTT.

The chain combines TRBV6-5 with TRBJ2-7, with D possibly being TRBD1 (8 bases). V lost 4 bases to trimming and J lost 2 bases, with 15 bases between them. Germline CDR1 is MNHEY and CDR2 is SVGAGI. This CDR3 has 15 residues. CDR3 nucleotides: TGTGCCAGCAGTTCTAACAGGGGGGGCCCCTACGAGCAGTACTTC. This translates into CASSSNRGGPYEQYF.

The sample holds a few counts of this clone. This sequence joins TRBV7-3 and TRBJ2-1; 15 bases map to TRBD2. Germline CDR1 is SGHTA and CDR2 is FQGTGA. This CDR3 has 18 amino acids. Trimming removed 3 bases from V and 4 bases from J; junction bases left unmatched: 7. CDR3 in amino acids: CASSFSGTSGGTYNEQFF. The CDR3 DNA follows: TGTGCCAGCAGCTTCTCAGGGACTAGCGGGGGGACTTACAATGAGCAGTTCTTC.

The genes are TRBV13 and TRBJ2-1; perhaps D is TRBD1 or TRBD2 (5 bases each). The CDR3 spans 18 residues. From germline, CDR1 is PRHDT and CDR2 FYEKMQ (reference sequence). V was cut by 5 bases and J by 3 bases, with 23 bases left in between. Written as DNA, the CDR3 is TGTGCCAGCAGCCCGGGACGGGAAAGACTTCCACACTACAATGAGCAGTTCTTC. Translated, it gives CASSPGRERLPHYNEQFF.

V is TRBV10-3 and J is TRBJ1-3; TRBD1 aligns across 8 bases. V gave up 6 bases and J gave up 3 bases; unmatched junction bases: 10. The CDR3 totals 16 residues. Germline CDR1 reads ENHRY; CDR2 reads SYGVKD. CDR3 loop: CAIRKSPGGRGNTIYF. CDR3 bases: TGTGCCATCAGGAAGTCCCCAGGGGGCCGTGGAAACACCATATATTTT.

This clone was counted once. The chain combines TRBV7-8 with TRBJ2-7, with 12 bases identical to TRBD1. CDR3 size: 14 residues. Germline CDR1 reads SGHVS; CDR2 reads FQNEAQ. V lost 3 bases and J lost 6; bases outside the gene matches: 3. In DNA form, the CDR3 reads TGTGCCAGCAGCTTTGGGACAGGGGGCGGCGAGCAGTACTTC. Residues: CASSFGTGGGEQYF. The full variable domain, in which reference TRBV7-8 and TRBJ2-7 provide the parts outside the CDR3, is GAGVSQSPRYKVAKRGQDVALRCDPISGHVSLFWYQQALGQGPEFLTYFQNEAQLDKSGLPSDRFFAERPEGSVSTLKIQRTQQEDSAVYLCASSFGTGGGEQYFGPGTRLTVT.

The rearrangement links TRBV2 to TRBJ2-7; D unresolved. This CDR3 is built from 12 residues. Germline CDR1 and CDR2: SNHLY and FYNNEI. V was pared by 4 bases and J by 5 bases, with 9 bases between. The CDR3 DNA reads TGTGCCAGCAGTGCCAGGTTCAACGAGCAGTACTTC. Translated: CASSARFNEQYF.

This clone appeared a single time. Here the CDR3 reads CASSFSGSGLNQPQHF. The CDR3 DNA sequence: TGTGCCAGCAGTTTTTCGGGCTCCGGGTTAAATCAGCCCCAGCATTTT. The chain recombines TRBV7-9 with TRBJ1-5; D not resolved. This CDR3 is built from 16 residues. Per the germline V gene, CDR1 is SEHNR and CDR2 is FQNEAQ (reference sequence). Trimming pared 6 bases from V and 4 bases from J, leaving 19 bases between.

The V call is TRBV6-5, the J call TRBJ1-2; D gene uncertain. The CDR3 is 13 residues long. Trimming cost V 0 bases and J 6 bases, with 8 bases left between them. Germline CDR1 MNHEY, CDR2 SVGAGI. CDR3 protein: CASSYSGNDGYTF. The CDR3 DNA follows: TGTGCCAGCAGTTACTCTGGCAACGATGGCTACACCTTC.

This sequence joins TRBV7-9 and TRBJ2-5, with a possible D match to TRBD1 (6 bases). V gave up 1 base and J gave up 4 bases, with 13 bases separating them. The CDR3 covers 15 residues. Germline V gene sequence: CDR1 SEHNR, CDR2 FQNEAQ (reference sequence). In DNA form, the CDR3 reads TGTGCCAGCAGCTTAGGACAGGAAGGTGGAGAGACCCAGTACTTC. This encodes CASSLGQEGGETQYF.

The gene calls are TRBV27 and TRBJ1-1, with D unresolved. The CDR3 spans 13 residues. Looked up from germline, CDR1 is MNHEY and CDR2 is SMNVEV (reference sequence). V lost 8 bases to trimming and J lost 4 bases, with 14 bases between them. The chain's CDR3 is CASGYSYGTEAFF. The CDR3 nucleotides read TGTGCCAGCGGGTATTCCTATGGCACTGAAGCTTTCTTT.

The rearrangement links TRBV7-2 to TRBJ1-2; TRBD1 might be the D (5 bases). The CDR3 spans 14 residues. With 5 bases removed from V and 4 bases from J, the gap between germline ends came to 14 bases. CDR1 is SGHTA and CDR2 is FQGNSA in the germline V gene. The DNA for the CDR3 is TGTGCCAGCAGCCGGGGGGGTGGTGGCTATGGCTACACCTTC. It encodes CASSRGGGGYGYTF.

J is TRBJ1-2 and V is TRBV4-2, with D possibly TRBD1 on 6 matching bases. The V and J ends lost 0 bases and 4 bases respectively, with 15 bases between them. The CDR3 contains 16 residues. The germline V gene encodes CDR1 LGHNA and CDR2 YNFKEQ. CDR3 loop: CASSQDGQGQVYGYTF. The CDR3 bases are TGTGCCAGCAGCCAAGATGGGCAGGGGCAGGTCTATGGCTACACCTTC.

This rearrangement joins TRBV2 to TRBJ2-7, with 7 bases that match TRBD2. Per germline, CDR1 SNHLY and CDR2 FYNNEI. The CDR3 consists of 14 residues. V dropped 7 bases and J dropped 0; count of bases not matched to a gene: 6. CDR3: CASITTGGSYEQYF. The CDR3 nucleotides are TGTGCCAGCATTACGACGGGGGGCTCCTACGAGCAGTACTTC.

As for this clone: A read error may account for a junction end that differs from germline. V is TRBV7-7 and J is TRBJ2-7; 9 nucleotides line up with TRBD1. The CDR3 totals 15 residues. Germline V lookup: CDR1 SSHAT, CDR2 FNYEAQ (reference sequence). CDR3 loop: CASSPGTGPFFGQYF. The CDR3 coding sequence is TGTGCTAGCAGCCCCGGGACAGGGCCTTTTTTTGGGCAGTACTTC. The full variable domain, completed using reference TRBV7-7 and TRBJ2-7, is GAGVSQSPRYKVTKRGQDVTLRCDPISSHATLYWYQQALGQGPEFLTYFNYEAQPDKSGLPSDRFSAERPEGSISTLTIQRTEQRDSAMYRCASSPGTGPFFGQYFGPGTRLTVT.

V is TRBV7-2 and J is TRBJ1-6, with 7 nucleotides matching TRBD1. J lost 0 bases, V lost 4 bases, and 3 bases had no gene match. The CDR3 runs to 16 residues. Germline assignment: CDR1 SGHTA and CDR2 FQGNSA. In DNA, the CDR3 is TGTGCCAGCAGCTCCAGGGGGAACTCCTATAATTCACCCCTCCACTTT. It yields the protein CASSSRGNSYNSPLHF.

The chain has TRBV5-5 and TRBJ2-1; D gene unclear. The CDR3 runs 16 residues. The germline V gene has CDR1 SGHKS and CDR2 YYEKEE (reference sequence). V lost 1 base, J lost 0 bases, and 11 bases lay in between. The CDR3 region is CASSLLSRLSYNEQFF. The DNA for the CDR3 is TGTGCCAGCAGCTTGCTCTCTCGGCTCTCCTACAATGAGCAGTTCTTC. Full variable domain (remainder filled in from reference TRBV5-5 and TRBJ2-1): DAGVTQSPTHLIKTRGQQVTLRCSPISGHKSVSWYQQVLGQGPQFIFQYYEKEERGRGNFPDRFSARQFPNYSSELNVNALLLGDSALYLCASSLLSRLSYNEQFFGPGTRLTVL.

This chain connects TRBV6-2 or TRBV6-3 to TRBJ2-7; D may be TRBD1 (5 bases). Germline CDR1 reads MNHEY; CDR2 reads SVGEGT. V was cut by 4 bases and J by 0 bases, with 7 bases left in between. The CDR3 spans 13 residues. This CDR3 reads CASSLGPSYEQYF. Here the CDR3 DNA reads TGTGCCAGCAGTTTGGGGCCCTCCTACGAGCAGTACTTC.

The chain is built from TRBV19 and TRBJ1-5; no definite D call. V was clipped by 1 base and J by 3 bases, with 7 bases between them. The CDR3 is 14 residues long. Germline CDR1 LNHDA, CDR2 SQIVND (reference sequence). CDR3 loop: CASSIGRPNQPQHF. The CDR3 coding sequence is TGTGCCAGTAGTATAGGGCGGCCCAATCAGCCCCAGCATTTT.